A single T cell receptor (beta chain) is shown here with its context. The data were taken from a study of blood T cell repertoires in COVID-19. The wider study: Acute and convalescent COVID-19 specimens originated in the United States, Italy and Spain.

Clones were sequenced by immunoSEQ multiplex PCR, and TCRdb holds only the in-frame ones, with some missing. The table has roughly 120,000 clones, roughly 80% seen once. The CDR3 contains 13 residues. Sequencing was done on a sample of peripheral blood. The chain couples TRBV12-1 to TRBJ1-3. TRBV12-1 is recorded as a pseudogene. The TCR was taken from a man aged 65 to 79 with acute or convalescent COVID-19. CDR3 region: CAKFSFSGNTIYF. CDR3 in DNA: TGTGCCAAGTTTAGCTTCTCTGGAAACACCATATATTTT.